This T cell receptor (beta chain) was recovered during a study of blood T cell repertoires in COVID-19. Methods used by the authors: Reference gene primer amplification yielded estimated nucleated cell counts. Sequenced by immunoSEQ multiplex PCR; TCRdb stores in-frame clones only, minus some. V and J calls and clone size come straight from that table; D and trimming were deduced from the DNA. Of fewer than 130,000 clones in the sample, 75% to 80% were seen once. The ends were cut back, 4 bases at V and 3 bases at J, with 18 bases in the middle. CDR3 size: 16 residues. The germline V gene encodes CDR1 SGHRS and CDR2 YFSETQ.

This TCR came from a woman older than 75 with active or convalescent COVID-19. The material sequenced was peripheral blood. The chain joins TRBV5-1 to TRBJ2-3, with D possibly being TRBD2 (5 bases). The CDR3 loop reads CASSVRTNSGTDTQYF. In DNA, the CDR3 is TGCGCCAGCAGCGTCCGGACCAATTCGGGGACAGATACGCAGTATTTT.